What follows are 14 T cell receptor beta chains derived from one specimen sequenced in a study of OX40 agonist ivuxolimab in advanced cancers. Sequenced by immunoSEQ multiplex PCR; TCRdb stores in-frame clones only, minus some. Among over 65,000 clones listed, roughly four fifths were seen once. This specimen was CD4+ or CD8+ T cells sorted from blood, taken in a trial of the OX40 agonist ivuxolimab. The receptors derive from an adult with an advanced solid tumor such as melanoma, head and neck, liver or kidney cancer.

The chain is built from TRBV7-9 and TRBJ2-3; D could derive from TRBD1 or TRBD2 (5 bases each). Trimming pared 5 bases from V and 5 bases from J, leaving 17 bases between. This CDR3 spans 15 amino acids. From germline, CDR1 is SEHNR and CDR2 FQNEAQ (reference sequence). CDR3 DNA: TGTGCCAGCAGCGAAGGGACCCTGGTGGGAGATACGCAGTATTTT. Protein: CASSEGTLVGDTQYF.

This chain connects TRBV7-6 to TRBJ2-1, with 10 bases identical to TRBD2. The CDR3 extends over 15 amino acids. CDR1 is SGHVS and CDR2 is FNYEAQ in the germline V gene. V lost 5 bases to trimming and J lost 7 bases; unmatched junction nucleotides: 8. DNA of the CDR3: TGTGCCAGCAGCGATCCTAGCGGGGGACAAAATGAGCAGTTCTTC. It specifies CASSDPSGGQNEQFF.

V gene TRBV4-3 combines with J gene TRBJ1-2, with 12 bases lining up with TRBD1. The ends lost 4 bases at V and 4 bases at J; junction bases unmatched: 4. There are 15 residues in the CDR3. Germline CDR1 reads LGHNA; CDR2 reads YSLEER. CDR3 amino acids: CASSRGTGGAYGYTF. The CDR3 nucleotides are TGCGCCAGCAGCCGCGGGACAGGGGGCGCCTATGGCTACACCTTC.

The chain is built from TRBV30 and TRBJ2-7, with D unresolved. There are 11 residues in the CDR3. V was cut by 8 bases and J by 5 bases, with 13 bases left in between. In germline, CDR1 is GTSNPN, CDR2 SVGIG (reference sequence). CDR3 amino acids: CAGEEANEQYF. In DNA, the CDR3 is TGTGCCGGGGAAGAGGCTAACGAGCAGTACTTC.

The genes are TRBV4-1 and TRBJ2-3; D perhaps matches TRBD2 (6 bases). CDR1 and CDR2 from the germline V gene are MGHRA and YSYEKL. The CDR3 length is 16 residues. V gave up 4 bases and J gave up 0 bases, with 14 bases separating them. The CDR3 DNA sequence: TGCGCCAGCAGCCCGGGACTTGTTGATAGCACAGATACGCAGTATTTT. Amino acids: CASSPGLVDSTDTQYF.

This chain uses TRBV5-1 with TRBJ2-3, with D possibly matching TRBD1 (5 bases). V shed 0 bases and J shed 6 bases, with 5 bases lying between them. The length of the CDR3 is 12 residues. The V gene's germline CDR1 is SGHRS and CDR2 YFSETQ. CDR3 DNA: TGCGCCAGCAGCTTGGACAGGGATACGCAGTATTTT. Translation gives CASSLDRDTQYF.

The CDR3 region has the DNA TGTGCCAGCAGTGGGGGACTAGGTGGCCAAGAGACCCAGTACTTC. The encoded protein is CASSGGLGGQETQYF. The V gene is TRBV2, the J gene TRBJ2-5; 8 nucleotides agree with TRBD2. V was clipped by 4 bases and J by 1 base; unmatched bases: 5. Per the germline V gene, CDR1 is SNHLY and CDR2 is FYNNEI. The CDR3 consists of 15 residues.

This clone was recorded only once. Different DNA sequences within this sample yield the same CDR3. The chain has TRBV5-1 and TRBJ1-1; D is possibly TRBD1 (6 bases). The CDR3 spans 14 residues. Trimming cost V 3 bases and J 1 base, with 10 bases left between them. Germline CDR1 is SGHRS and CDR2 is YFSETQ. The chain's CDR3 is CASSSQGGNTEAFF. CDR3 coding DNA: TGCGCCAGCAGCTCACAGGGTGGGAACACTGAAGCTTTCTTT.

V gene TRBV27 combines with J gene TRBJ2-5; 10 bases are shared with TRBD2. V lost 3 bases and J lost 7; bases outside the gene matches: 5. The germline V gene has CDR1 MNHEY and CDR2 SMNVEV (reference sequence). The CDR3 spans 14 residues. DNA for the CDR3: TGTGCCAGCAGTTTGACCCTAGCGGGAGCGACCCAGTACTTC. Translating gives CASSLTLAGATQYF.

The chain is built from TRBV18 and TRBJ1-5; no definite D call. CDR1 is KGHSH, CDR2 LQKENI, per germline. CDR3 length: 15 residues. V shed 2 bases and J shed 4 bases, with 12 bases lying between them. This CDR3 reads CASSPTGSGNQPQHF. The CDR3 DNA follows: TGTGCCAGCTCACCAACCGGGTCTGGGAATCAGCCCCAGCATTTT.

The chain carries TRBV7-9 and TRBJ2-1; 8 positions match TRBD2. Germline CDR1 is SEHNR and CDR2 is FQNEAQ (reference sequence). This CDR3 is built from 17 residues. V shed 5 bases and J 6 bases; nucleotides not matched to a gene: 15. CDR3 region: CASSPTIGLASGNEQFF. CDR3 in DNA: TGTGCCAGCAGCCCTACTATTGGACTAGCCTCGGGCAATGAGCAGTTCTTC.

The chain joins TRBV9 to TRBJ2-1; D remains unclear. Between the trimmed V and J ends, which lost 0 bases and 4 bases, there was a span of 14 bases. The CDR3 is made up of 16 amino acids. Germline CDR1 and CDR2: SGDLS and YYNGEE. In DNA, the CDR3 is TGTGCCAGCAGCGTAGAGGGTAGCAATGGTTACAATGAGCAGTTCTTC. It yields the protein CASSVEGSNGYNEQFF.

About this clone: The sample has other DNA sequences that encode this CDR3 too. This chain uses TRBV30 with TRBJ1-2; the match to TRBD1 covers 7 bases. The CDR3 spans 12 residues. CDR1 is GTSNPN, CDR2 SVGIG, per germline (reference sequence). Losses at the gene ends were 2 bases for V and 5 bases for J; bases not matched to a gene: 2. In nucleotides, the CDR3 is TGTGCCTGGAGTAAGGGGGCATATGGCTACACCTTC. It yields the protein CAWSKGAYGYTF.

DNA of the CDR3: TGTGCCAGCAGGATAGGACACGGCGGTTGGGACACCTTC. Translated: CASRIGHGGWDTF. The gene calls are TRBV6-5 and TRBJ1-2; the D gene is possibly TRBD1 (5 bases). The length of the CDR3 is 13 residues. V was pared by 6 bases and J by 12 bases, with 20 bases between. The germline CDR1 and CDR2 sequences are MNHEY and SVGAGI.